A selection of T cell receptor beta chains follows, all from one sample in a study of blood T cell repertoires in COVID-19. The assay was immunoSEQ multiplex PCR, and TCRdb's table has in-frame clones only and misses some. This sample has 160,000 or so clones, with approximately 82% found just once. The sequenced sample consisted of peripheral blood. Receptor source: a woman between 50 and 59 years old with acute or convalescent COVID-19. Both conserved end residues are part of each CDR3. A D gene is named only where the DNA matches it firmly. Clone size is given for some rows only: seen once, a few or many times, or a class if the clone is expanded.

>TRBJ2-5|NA|NA|TRBV7-8
CASSLLALETQYF
TGTGCCAGCAGCTTACTAGCACTTGAGACCCAGTACTTC
>TRBJ2-5|NA|TRBD2|TRBV5-4
CASSPGLVTQGETQYF
TGTGCCAGCAGCCCGGGACTAGTAACCCAGGGAGAGACCCAGTACTTC
>TRBJ1-2|NA|TRBD1|TRBV6-6
CASSYSGRGLDGYTF
TGTGCCAGCAGTTACTCGGGCAGGGGGCTCGATGGCTACACCTTC
>TRBJ2-5|NA|NA|TRBV5-1
CASSLAWTNQETQYF
TGCGCCAGCAGCTTGGCATGGACAAACCAAGAGACCCAGTACTTC
>TRBJ2-1|NA|TRBD2|TRBV5-4
CASSLARGGLHEQFF
TGTGCCAGCAGCTTGGCCCGGGGGGGCTTACATGAGCAGTTCTTC
>TRBJ1-2|NA|NA|TRBV2
CASSEAPRDFGYTF
TGTGCCAGCAGTGAAGCGCCTCGGGACTTTGGCTACACCTTC
>TRBJ2-7|NA|NA|TRBV28
CASSFRWEQYF
TGTGCCAGCAGTTTCAGGTGGGAGCAGTACTTC
>TRBJ1-5|NA|NA|TRBV18
CASSPSGTGVNQPQHF
TGTGCCAGCTCACCGTCGGGGACGGGGGTCAATCAGCCCCAGCATTTT
>TRBJ2-7|NA|TRBD2|TRBV7-3
CASSQGSGLAYEQYF
TGTGCCAGCAGCCAGGGGTCGGGACTAGCGTACGAGCAGTACTTC
>TRBJ2-7|few|TRBD1|TRBV5-5
CASRTGGAYEQYF
TGTGCCAGCAGGACAGGGGGGGCCTACGAGCAGTACTTC
>TRBJ2-2|few|TRBD2|TRBV19
CASSTSLSGTNTGELFF
TGTGCCAGTAGTACCTCTTTAAGCGGGACGAACACCGGGGAGCTGTTTTTT
>TRBJ2-7|NA|NA|TRBV7-2
CASSLSVPYEQYF
TGTGCCAGCAGCTTAAGCGTTCCCTACGAGCAGTACTTC
>TRBJ2-7|NA|NA|TRBV5-4
CASRNRQDSSYEQYF
TGTGCCAGCAGGAACAGACAGGATAGCTCCTACGAGCAGTACTTC
>TRBJ2-5|NA|NA|TRBV12-3/TRBV12-4
CASSRAGAETQYF
TGTGCCAGCAGCCGCGCTGGGGCCGAGACCCAGTACTTC
>TRBJ2-1|few|TRBD1|TRBV9
CASSADPGQGAYNEQFF
TGTGCCAGCAGCGCTGACCCGGGACAGGGGGCTTACAATGAGCAGTTCTTC
>TRBJ2-3|NA|TRBD1|TRBV3-1/TRBV3-2
CASSQWRTGATTDTQYF
TGTGCCAGCAGCCAATGGAGGACAGGGGCTACCACAGATACGCAGTATTTT
>TRBJ2-2|NA|TRBD2|TRBV5-4
CASSKTSVNTGELFF
TGTGCCAGCAGCAAGACTAGCGTGAACACCGGGGAGCTGTTTTTT
>TRBJ1-5|NA|NA|TRBV11-1
CASSSSSNQPQHF
TGTGCCAGCAGCTCTAGTAGCAATCAGCCCCAGCATTTT
>TRBJ2-2|NA|NA|TRBV4-1
CASSQDGLWAGELFF
TGCGCCAGCAGCCAAGATGGACTTTGGGCCGGGGAGCTGTTTTTT
>TRBJ2-7|once|TRBD2|TRBV2
CASSEALADLYEQYF
TGTGCCAGCAGTGAAGCGCTAGCGGATCTCTACGAGCAGTACTTC
>TRBJ2-5|NA|TRBD2|TRBV9
CASSVSGTSGETQYF
TGTGCCAGCAGCGTCAGTGGGACTAGCGGGGAGACCCAGTACTTC
>TRBJ1-2|NA|NA|TRBV5-6
CASSLQPDNYGYTF
TGTGCCAGCAGCTTGCAACCAGATAACTATGGCTACACCTTC
>TRBJ1-1|NA|NA|TRBV15
CATRLQGPVIPEAFF
TGTGCCACCAGGTTGCAGGGCCCGGTGATTCCTGAAGCTTTCTTT
>TRBJ1-2|NA|NA|TRBV11-2
CASSFGTANYGYTF
TGTGCCAGCAGCTTCGGTACGGCTAACTATGGCTACACCTTC
>TRBJ1-6|NA|TRBD1|TRBV4-3
CASSQEQGAGSPLHF
TGCGCCAGCAGCCAAGAACAGGGGGCTGGTTCACCCCTCCACTTT
>TRBJ1-6|few|NA|TRBV5-4
CASSLGWSSYNSPLHF
TGTGCCAGCAGCTTGGGGTGGAGCTCCTATAATTCACCCCTCCACTTT
>TRBJ2-1|NA|NA|TRBV18
CASSPPSSNEQFF
TGTGCCAGCTCACCACCGTCTAGCAATGAGCAGTTCTTC
>TRBJ1-6|NA|TRBD1|TRBV20-1
CSASRGRDSPLHF
TGCAGTGCTAGTAGGGGGCGCGATTCACCCCTCCACTTT
>TRBJ2-5|many|NA|TRBV4-1
CASSQHIRTQGQETQYF
TGCGCCAGCAGCCAACATATTCGGACGCAGGGCCAAGAGACCCAGTACTTC
>TRBJ2-1|few|NA|TRBV6-2/TRBV6-3
CASSYASGNLNNEQFF
TGTGCCAGCAGTTACGCCAGCGGAAACCTTAACAATGAGCAGTTCTTC
>TRBJ2-2|NA|TRBD1|TRBV4-3
CASSRQGFTGELFF
TGCGCCAGCAGCCGACAGGGTTTCACCGGGGAGCTGTTTTTT
>TRBJ2-7|NA|TRBD1|TRBV7-2
CASSSWTGDEQYF
TGTGCCAGCAGCTCCTGGACAGGGGATGAGCAGTACTTC
>TRBJ2-2|NA|NA|TRBV2
CASSYNGELFF
TGTGCCAGCAGTTACAACGGGGAGCTGTTTTTT
>TRBJ2-7|NA|NA|TRBV11-1
CASSLAVQDYEQYF
TGTGCCAGCAGCTTAGCGGTTCAGGACTACGAGCAGTACTTC
>TRBJ2-1|NA|TRBD2|TRBV27
CASSFGGRAPDEQFF
TGTGCCAGCAGTTTTGGCGGGAGGGCTCCGGATGAGCAGTTCTTC
>TRBJ1-1|NA|NA|TRBV12-3/TRBV12-4
CASSLNGGTEAFF
TGTGCCAGCAGTTTGAATGGCGGCACTGAAGCTTTCTTT
>TRBJ1-1|few|NA|TRBV19
CASSINRNTEAFF
TGTGCCAGTAGTATAAACAGGAATACTGAAGCTTTCTTT
>TRBJ2-2|NA|NA|TRBV4-2
CASSQDIQSGELFF
TGTGCCAGCAGCCAAGATATACAGTCCGGGGAGCTGTTTTTT
>TRBJ2-1|NA|NA|TRBV7-9
CASSTQGTYNEQFF
TGTGCCAGCAGTACCCAGGGTACCTACAATGAGCAGTTCTTC
>TRBJ1-6|NA|NA|TRBV28
CASSSGFSGRSSYNSPLHF
TGTGCCAGCAGTTCGGGGTTCTCGGGCAGGAGCTCCTATAATTCACCCCTCCACTTT
>TRBJ2-3|once|NA|TRBV4-1
CASSHAGTDTQYF
TGCGCCAGCAGCCACGCAGGGACAGATACGCAGTATTTT
>TRBJ2-7|NA|NA|TRBV6-5
CASSPQTGAYYEQYF
TGTGCCAGCAGTCCCCAAACTGGGGCCTACTACGAGCAGTACTTC
>TRBJ2-3|NA|TRBD1|TRBV20-1
CSASRGPQRTDTQYF
TGCAGTGCTAGTAGGGGGCCACAACGCACAGATACGCAGTATTTT
>TRBJ2-7|NA|TRBD2|TRBV7-2
CASSFTSGGYEQYF
TGTGCCAGCAGCTTTACTAGCGGGGGTTACGAGCAGTACTTC